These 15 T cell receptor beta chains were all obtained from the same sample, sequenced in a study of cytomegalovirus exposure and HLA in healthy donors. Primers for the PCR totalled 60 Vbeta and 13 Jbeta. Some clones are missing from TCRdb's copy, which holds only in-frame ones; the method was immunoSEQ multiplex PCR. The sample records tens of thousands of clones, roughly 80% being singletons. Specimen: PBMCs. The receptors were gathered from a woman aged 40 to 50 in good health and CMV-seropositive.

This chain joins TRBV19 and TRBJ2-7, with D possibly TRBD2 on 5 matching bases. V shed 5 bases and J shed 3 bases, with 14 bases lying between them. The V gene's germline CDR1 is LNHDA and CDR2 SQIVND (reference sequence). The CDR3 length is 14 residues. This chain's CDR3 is CASSPAGTHYEQYF. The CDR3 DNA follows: TGTGCCAGTAGTCCGGCGGGTACCCACTACGAGCAGTACTTC.

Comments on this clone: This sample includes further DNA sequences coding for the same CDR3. The DNA of the CDR3 is TGTGCCAGCAGCTCGACGACCAGACTGGCGGGGGGGCGGGATACGCAGTATTTT. Translating gives CASSSTTRLAGGRDTQYF. The genes are TRBV9 and TRBJ2-3; 9 bases agree with TRBD2. Trimming cost V 4 bases and J 6 bases; bases outside gene matches: 18. The germline CDR1 and CDR2 sequences are SGDLS and YYNGEE. The CDR3 covers 18 residues.

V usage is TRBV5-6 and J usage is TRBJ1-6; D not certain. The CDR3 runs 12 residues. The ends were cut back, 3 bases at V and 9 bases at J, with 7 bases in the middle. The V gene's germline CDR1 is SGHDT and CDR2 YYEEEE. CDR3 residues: CASSSFSSPLHF. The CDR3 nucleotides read TGTGCCAGCAGCTCTTTCAGTTCACCCCTCCACTTT.

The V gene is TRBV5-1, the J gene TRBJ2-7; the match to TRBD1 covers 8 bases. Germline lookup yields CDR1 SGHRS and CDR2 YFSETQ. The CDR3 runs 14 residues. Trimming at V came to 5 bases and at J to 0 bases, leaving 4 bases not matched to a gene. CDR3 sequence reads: CASSKQGDSYEQYF. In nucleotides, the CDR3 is TGCGCCAGCAGTAAACAGGGGGACTCCTACGAGCAGTACTTC.

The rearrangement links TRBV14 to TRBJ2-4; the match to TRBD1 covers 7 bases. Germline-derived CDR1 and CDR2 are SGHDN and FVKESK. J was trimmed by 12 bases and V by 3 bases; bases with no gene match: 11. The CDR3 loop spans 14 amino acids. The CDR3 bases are TGTGCCAGCAGCCATCTAGACAGGGCCCACAGTCAGTACTTC. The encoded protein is CASSHLDRAHSQYF. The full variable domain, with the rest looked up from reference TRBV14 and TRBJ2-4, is EAGVTQFPSHSVIEKGQTVTLRCDPISGHDNLYWYRRVMGKEIKFLLHFVKESKQDESGMPNNRFLAERTGGTYSTLKVQPAELEDSGVYFCASSHLDRAHSQYFGAGTRLSVL.

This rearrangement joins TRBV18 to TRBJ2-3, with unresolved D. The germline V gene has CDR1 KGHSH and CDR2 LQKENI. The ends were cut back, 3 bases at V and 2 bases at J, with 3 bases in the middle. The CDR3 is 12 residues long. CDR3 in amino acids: CASSPSTDTQYF. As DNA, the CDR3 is TGTGCCAGCTCACCCTCCACAGATACGCAGTATTTT.

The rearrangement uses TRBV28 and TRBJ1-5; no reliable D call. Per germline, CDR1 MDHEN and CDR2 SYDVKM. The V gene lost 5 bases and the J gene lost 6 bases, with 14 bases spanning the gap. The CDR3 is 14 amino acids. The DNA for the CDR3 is TGTGCCAGCAGTACCCGACGGGAGGGTCAGCCCCAGCATTTT. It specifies CASSTRREGQPQHF. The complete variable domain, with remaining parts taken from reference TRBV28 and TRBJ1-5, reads DVKVTQSSRYLVKRTGEKVFLECVQDMDHENMFWYRQDPGLGLRLIYFSYDVKMKEKGDIPEGYSVSREKKERFSLILESASTNQTSMYLCASSTRREGQPQHFGDGTRLSIL.

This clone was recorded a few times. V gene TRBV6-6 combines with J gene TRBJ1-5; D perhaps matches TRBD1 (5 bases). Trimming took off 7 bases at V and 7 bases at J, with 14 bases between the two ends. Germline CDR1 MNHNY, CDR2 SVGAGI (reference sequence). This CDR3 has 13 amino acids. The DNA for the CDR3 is TGTGCCAGCACTTCAGGGTGGAGCCAGCCCCAGCATTTT. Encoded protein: CASTSGWSQPQHF.

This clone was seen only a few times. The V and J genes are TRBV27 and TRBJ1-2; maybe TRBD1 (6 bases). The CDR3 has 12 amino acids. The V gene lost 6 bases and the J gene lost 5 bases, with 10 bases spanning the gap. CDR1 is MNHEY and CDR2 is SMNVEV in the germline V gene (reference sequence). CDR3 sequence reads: CASSGQGYGYTF. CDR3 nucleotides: TGTGCCAGCAGCGGCCAGGGGTATGGCTACACCTTC.

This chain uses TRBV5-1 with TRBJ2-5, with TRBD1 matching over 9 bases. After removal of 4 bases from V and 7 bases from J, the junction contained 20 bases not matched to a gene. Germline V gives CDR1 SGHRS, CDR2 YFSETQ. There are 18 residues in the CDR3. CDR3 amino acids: CASSPLTGGVTEYGTQYF. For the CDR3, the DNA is TGCGCCAGCAGCCCGTTGACAGGGGGGGTGACAGAATATGGGACCCAGTACTTC.

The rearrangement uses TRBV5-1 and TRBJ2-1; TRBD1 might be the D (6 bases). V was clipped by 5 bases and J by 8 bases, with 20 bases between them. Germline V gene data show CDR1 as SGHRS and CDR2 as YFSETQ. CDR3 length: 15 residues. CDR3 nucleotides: TGCGCCAGCAGTCTCTCCGGGACAAGGGGCGATGAGCAGTTCTTC. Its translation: CASSLSGTRGDEQFF.

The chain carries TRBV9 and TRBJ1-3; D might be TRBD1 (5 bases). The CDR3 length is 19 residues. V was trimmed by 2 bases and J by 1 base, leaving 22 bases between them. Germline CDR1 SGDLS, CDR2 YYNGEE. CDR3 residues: CASSVAIGVGGRSGNTIYF. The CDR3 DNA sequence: TGTGCCAGCAGCGTTGCTATTGGGGTGGGGGGTAGATCTGGAAACACCATATATTTT.

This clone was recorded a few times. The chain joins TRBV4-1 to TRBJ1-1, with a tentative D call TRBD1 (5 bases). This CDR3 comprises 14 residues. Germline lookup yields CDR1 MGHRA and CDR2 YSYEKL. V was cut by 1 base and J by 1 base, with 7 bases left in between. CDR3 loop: CASSQATENTEAFF. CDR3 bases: TGCGCCAGCAGCCAAGCGACAGAGAACACTGAAGCTTTCTTT.

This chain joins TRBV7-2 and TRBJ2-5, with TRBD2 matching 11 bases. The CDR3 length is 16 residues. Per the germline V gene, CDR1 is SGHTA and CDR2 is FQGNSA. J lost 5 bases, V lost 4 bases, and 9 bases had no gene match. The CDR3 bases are TGTGCCAGCAGCTCCTTTAGCGGGGGGGCCCAGGAGACCCAGTACTTC. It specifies CASSSFSGGAQETQYF.

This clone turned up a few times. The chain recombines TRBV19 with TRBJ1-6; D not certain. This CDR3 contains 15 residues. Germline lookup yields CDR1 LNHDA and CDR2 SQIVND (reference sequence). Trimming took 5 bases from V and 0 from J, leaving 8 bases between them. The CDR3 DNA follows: TGTGCCAGTAGTTCGGGGAGCTCCTATAATTCACCCCTCCACTTT. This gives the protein CASSSGSSYNSPLHF.